The clone carrying this T cell receptor (beta chain) turned up a few times. Antigen unknown. Sequencing libraries made from TCR beta cDNA carried unique molecular identifiers. MiXCR, applied by TCRdb to the PCR reads, yields one record per CDR3 protein. The sample has hundreds of thousands of distinct CDR3 sequences, 25% to 30% seen once. This entry is derived from a study of post-analysis software for immune sequencing data. This CDR3 contains 15 residues. Trimming cost V 3 bases and J 11 bases; bases outside gene matches: 15. CDR1 and CDR2 (germline): DFQATT, SNEGSKA (reference sequence). Broader study findings: Five TRBV segments occurring more often in patients than controls included TRBV5-6, TRBV5-1 and TRBV20-1.

The V gene is TRBV20-1, the J gene TRBJ2-1; TRBD2 aligns across 8 bases. The receptor was isolated from a girl aged 5 to 17 with multiple sclerosis. The sample was blood. This chain's CDR3 is CSASLLLADNSQQFF. The DNA of the CDR3 is TGCAGTGCTAGTCTCCTACTAGCGGATAATTCTCAGCAGTTCTTC.